This TCR beta chain was captured in a study of siplizumab effects on memory and regulatory T cells. The CDR3 covers 16 residues. Trimming took 5 bases from V and 4 from J; bases not matched to a gene: 10. Germline V gene lookup returns CDR1 PRHDT and CDR2 FYEKMQ (reference sequence). The assay covered roughly 97,000 TCR templates per sample. The data were produced by immunoSEQ multiplex PCR, yet TCRdb's version contains in-frame clones alone and is incomplete. The table includes some 100,000 clones, 93% detected once. Concerning this clone itself: Antigen specificity is unknown.

Overall study findings and caveats: Naive T cells were seemingly more diverse than memory cells, and major contributions to the alloresponse seemed to be made by them.

The chain is built from TRBV13 and TRBJ2-1, with TRBD2 matching 8 bases. Sequenced input: CD8+ T cells sorted from blood. This receptor was taken from a human donor in good health. The CDR3 nucleotides are TGTGCCAGCAGCCCCGGGGGTAGCGGGGAATACAATGAGCAGTTCTTC. Translating gives CASSPGGSGEYNEQFF.